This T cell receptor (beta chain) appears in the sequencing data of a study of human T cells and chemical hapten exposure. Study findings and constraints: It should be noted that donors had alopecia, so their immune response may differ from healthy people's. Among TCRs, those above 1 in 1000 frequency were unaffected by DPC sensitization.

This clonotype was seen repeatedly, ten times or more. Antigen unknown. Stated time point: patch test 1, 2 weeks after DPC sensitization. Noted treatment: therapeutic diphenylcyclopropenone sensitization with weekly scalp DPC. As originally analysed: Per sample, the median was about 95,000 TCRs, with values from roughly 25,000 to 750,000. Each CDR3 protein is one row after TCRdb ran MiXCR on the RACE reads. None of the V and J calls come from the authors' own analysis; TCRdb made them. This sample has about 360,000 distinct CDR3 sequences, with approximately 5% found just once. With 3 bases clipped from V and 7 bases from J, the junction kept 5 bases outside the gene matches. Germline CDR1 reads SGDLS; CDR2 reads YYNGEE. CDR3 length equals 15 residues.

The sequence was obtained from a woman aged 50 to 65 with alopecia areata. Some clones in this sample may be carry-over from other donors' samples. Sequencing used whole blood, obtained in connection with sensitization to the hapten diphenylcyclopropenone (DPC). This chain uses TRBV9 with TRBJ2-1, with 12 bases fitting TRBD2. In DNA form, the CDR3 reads TGTGCCAGCAGCGCTAGCGGGAGGGCAGGGAATGAGCAGTTCTTC. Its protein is CASSASGRAGNEQFF.